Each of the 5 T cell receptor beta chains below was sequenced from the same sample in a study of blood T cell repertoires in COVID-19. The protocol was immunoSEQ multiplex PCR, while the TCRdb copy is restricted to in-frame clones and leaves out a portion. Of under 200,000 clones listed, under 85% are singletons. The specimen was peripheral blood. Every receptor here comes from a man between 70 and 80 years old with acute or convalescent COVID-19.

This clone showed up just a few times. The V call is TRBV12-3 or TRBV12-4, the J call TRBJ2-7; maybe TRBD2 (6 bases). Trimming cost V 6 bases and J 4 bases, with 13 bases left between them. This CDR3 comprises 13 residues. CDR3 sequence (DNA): TGTGCCAGCAGCCCCGCGGGATTTTACGAGCAGTACTTC. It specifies CASSPAGFYEQYF.

The CDR3 spells CASSVAGVAGGLGNEQFF. CDR3 sequence (DNA): TGTGCCAGCAGCGTAGCTGGAGTAGCGGGAGGTCTAGGCAATGAGCAGTTCTTC. This chain links TRBV9 with TRBJ2-1; 10 bases map to TRBD2. Looked up from germline, CDR1 is SGDLS and CDR2 is YYNGEE. The CDR3 is made up of 18 amino acids. J lost 6 bases, V lost 0 bases, and 12 bases had no gene match.

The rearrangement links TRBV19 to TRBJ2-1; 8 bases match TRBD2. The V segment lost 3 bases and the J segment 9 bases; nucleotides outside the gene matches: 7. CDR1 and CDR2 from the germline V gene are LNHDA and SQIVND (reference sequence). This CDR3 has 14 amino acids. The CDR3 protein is CASSIGAGASEQFF. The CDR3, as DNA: TGTGCCAGTAGTATTGGAGCGGGAGCATCTGAGCAGTTCTTC.

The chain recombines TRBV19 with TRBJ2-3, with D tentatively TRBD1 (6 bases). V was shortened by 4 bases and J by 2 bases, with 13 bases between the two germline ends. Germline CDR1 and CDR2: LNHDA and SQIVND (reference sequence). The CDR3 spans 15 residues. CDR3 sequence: CASSNGGHTTDTQYF. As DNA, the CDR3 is TGTGCCAGTAGTAATGGGGGACACACCACAGATACGCAGTATTTT.

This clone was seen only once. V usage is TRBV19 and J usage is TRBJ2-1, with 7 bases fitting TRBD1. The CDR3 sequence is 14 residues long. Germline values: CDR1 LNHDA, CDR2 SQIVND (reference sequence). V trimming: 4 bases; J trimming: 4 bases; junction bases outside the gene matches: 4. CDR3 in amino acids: CASSTGQVYNEQFF. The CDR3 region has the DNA TGTGCCAGTAGTACCGGACAGGTATACAATGAGCAGTTCTTC.